This T cell receptor beta chain was identified in a study of blood T cell repertoires in COVID-19. Across the study: The United States, Italy and Spain supplied acute and convalescent COVID-19 samples. T cells, B-cell-depleted T cells, or PBMCs provided the cDNA or gDNA that served as material.

While infection was still active, Seattle patients were enrolled and then followed longitudinally. Repertoires were generated with immunoSEQ multiplex PCR, while TCRdb's copy carries only in-frame clones and drops some. In the table there are around 190,000 clones, approximately 80% of which are singletons. J gave up 0 bases and V 3 bases, and 12 bases lay outside the gene matches. The CDR3 has 19 residues. Germline-derived CDR1 and CDR2 are LNHDA and SQIVND (reference sequence). This clone has only one observation. The clonotype was recovered from a middle-aged woman with COVID-19, enrolled during active disease. The material sequenced was peripheral blood. The V gene is TRBV19, the J gene TRBJ2-2, with TRBD2 matching over 8 bases. The CDR3 sequence: CASSISAGGMAANTGELFF. Written as DNA, the CDR3 is TGTGCCAGTAGTATTTCTGCGGGAGGAATGGCGGCGAACACCGGGGAGCTGTTTTTT.